The rows below give T cell receptor beta chains drawn from one sample of a study of T cell repertoires in cytomegalovirus infection. Antigen specificity for these receptors is unknown. One entry per CDR3 protein, called by TCRdb with MiXCR from the reads. The table records around 100,000 distinct CDR3 sequences, around 31% of them present only once. Specimen: CD8+ T cells from cultured PBMCs, collected from culture after CMV antigen stimulation. Receptors were obtained from a human donor in good health (CMV status not recorded). Some clones in this sample may be carry-over from other donors' samples. Both conserved end residues are trimmed from each CDR3. Size is stated for part of the rows, as once, few or many counts, or as a class when the clone is expanded.

v_gene: TRBV6-1; abundance: few; CDR3aa: ASSPGTLDTIY
v_gene: TRBV7-8; abundance: few; CDR3aa: ASSPKLAGGIDTQY
v_gene: TRBV20-1; abundance: many; CDR3aa: SAREGQLANYGYT
v_gene: TRBV6-1; abundance: .; CDR3aa: ASSDQRQVLLYGYT
v_gene: TRBV7-9; abundance: .; CDR3aa: ASSLEGTASNEQF
v_gene: TRBV7-2; abundance: .; CDR3aa: ASTPSGGLETQY
v_gene: TRBV2; abundance: few; CDR3aa: ASSPGRSSGNTIY
v_gene: TRBV12-3/TRBV12-4; abundance: once; CDR3aa: ASSLVRTLETQY
v_gene: TRBV7-9; abundance: few; CDR3aa: ASSNRDRGPTNYGYT
v_gene: TRBV28; abundance: few; CDR3aa: ASSFLGLAGDSYNEQF
v_gene: TRBV28; abundance: .; CDR3aa: ASTHLLDSTNTGELF
v_gene: TRBV6-2/TRBV6-3; abundance: few; CDR3aa: ASRLGLANEQF
v_gene: TRBV12-3/TRBV12-4; abundance: .; CDR3aa: ASTGQGYYGYT
v_gene: TRBV7-9; abundance: .; CDR3aa: ASSSSEGPSGNTIY
v_gene: TRBV4-1; abundance: many; CDR3aa: ASSQDPLIIGGSLLKTDTQY
v_gene: TRBV19; abundance: .; CDR3aa: ASRDRAATNEKLF
v_gene: TRBV4-1; abundance: .; CDR3aa: ASSQGPNEQY
v_gene: TRBV6-1; abundance: .; CDR3aa: ASGQGENYGYT
v_gene: TRBV9; abundance: .; CDR3aa: ASSATSGYEQY
v_gene: TRBV10-3; abundance: .; CDR3aa: AISDETVTSYEQY
v_gene: TRBV7-6; abundance: many; CDR3aa: ASSLDVLGSQTQY
v_gene: TRBV24-1; abundance: few; CDR3aa: ATSDEDRGLIGELF
v_gene: TRBV6-2/TRBV6-3; abundance: .; CDR3aa: ASGLSLLYGYT
v_gene: TRBV6-5; abundance: .; CDR3aa: ASSYSAGSGNTIY
v_gene: TRBV7-9; abundance: .; CDR3aa: ASSFTEPTYEQY
v_gene: TRBV7-4; abundance: .; CDR3aa: ASSSSPYRGTNYGYT